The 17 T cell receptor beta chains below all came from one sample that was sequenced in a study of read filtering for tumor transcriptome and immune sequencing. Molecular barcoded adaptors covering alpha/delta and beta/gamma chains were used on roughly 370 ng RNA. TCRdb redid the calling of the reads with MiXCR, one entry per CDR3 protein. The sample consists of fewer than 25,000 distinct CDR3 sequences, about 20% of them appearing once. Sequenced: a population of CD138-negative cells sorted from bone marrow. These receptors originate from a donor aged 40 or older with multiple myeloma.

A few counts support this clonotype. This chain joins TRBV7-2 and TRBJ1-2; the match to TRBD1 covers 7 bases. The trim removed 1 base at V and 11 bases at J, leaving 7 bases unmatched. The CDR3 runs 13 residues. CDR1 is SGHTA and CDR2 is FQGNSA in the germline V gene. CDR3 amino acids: CASSLGWGDSYTF. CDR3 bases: TGTGCCAGCAGCTTAGGTTGGGGGGACAGTTACACCTTC.

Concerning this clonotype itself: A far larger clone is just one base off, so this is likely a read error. The CDR3 DNA is TGTGTCAGCAGTACTCCCAGGGGTCGCCATGAAAAACTGTTTTTT. Amino acids: CVSSTPRGRHEKLFF. The chain carries TRBV6-5 and TRBJ1-4; D might be TRBD1 (6 bases). Germline CDR1 and CDR2: MNHEY and SVGAGI. The CDR3 consists of 15 residues.

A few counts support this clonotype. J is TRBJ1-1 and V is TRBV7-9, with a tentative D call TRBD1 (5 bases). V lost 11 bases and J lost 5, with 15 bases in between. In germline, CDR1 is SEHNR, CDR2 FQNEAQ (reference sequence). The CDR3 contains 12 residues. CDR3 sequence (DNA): TGTGCCTATGGCAGGGAGAGAACTGAAGCTTTCTTT. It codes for CAYGRERTEAFF.

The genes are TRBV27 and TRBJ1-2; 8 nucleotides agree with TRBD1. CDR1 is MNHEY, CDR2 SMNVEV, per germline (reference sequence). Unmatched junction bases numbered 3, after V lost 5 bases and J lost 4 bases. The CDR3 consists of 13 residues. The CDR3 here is CASSGQGPYGYTF. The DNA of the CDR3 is TGTGCCAGCAGTGGACAGGGTCCCTATGGCTACACCTTC.

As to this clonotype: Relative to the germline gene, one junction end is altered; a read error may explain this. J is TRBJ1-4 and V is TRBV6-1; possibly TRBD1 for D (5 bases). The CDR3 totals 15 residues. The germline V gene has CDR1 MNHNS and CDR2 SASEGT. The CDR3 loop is CASTLLAGGEDTHYF. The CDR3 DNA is TGTGCCAGCACTCTACTAGCGGGGGGGGAAGATACGCACTATTTT.

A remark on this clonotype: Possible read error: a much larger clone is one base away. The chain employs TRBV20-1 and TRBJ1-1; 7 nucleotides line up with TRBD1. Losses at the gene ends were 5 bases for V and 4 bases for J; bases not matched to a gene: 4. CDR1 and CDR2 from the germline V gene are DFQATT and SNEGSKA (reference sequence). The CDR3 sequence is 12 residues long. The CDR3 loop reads CSAYTGVTEAFF. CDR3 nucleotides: TGCAGTGCTTATACAGGGGTCACTGAAGCTTTCTTT.

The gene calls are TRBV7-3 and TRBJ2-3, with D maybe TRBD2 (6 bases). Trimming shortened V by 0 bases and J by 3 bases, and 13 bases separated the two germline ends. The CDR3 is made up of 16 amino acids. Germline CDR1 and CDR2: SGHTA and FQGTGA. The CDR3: CASSLTGGGATDTQYF. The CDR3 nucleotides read TGTGCCAGCAGCTTAACCGGTGGAGGGGCGACAGATACGCAGTATTTT.

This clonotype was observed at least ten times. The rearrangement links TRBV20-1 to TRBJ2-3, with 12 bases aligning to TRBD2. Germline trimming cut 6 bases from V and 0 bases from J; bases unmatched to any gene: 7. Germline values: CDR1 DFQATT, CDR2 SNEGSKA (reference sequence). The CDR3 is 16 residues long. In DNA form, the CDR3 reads TGCAGTGCGCTACTAGCGGGGGGTCCTAGCACAGATACGCAGTATTTT. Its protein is CSALLAGGPSTDTQYF.

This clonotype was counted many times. CDR3 sequence: CSARRTSTLTDTQYF. CDR3 in DNA: TGCAGTGCTAGAAGGACCTCTACCCTCACAGATACGCAGTATTTT. J is TRBJ2-3 and V is TRBV20-1, with D unresolved. This CDR3 has 15 amino acids. V lost 2 bases and J 2 bases, leaving 14 bases between the germline ends. The V gene's germline CDR1 is DFQATT and CDR2 SNEGSKA (reference sequence).

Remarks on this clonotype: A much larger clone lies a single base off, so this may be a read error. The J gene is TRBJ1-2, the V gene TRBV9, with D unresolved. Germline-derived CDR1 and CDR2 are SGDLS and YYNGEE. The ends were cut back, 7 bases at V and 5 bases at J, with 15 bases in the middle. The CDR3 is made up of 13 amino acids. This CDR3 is CASGTRTDYGYTF. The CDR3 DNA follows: TGTGCCAGCGGCACCCGGACCGATTATGGCTACACCTTC.

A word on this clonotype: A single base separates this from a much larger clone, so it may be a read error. The CDR3 DNA reads as TGTGCCAGCAGCTCACCCAGGGGACTAGTCCGCTACGGGCAGTACTTC. This codes for CASSSPRGLVRYGQYF. The gene calls are TRBV9 and TRBJ2-7, with 8 bases aligning to TRBD2. The CDR3 is made up of 16 amino acids. Germline lookup yields CDR1 SGDLS and CDR2 YYNGEE.

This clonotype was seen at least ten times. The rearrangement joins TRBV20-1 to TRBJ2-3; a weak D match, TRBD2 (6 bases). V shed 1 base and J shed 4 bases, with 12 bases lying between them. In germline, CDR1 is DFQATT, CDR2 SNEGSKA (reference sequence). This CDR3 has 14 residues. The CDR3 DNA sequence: TGCAGTGCTAGAGTGTGGGGAGGCCCAGATACGCAGTATTTT. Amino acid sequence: CSARVWGGPDTQYF.

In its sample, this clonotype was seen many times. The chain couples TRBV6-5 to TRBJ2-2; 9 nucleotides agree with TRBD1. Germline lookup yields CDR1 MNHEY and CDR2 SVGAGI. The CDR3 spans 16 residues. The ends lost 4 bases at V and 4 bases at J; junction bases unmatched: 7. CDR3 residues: CASSFSGTGITGELFF. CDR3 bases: TGTGCCAGCAGTTTTTCCGGGACAGGGATCACCGGGGAGCTGTTTTTT.

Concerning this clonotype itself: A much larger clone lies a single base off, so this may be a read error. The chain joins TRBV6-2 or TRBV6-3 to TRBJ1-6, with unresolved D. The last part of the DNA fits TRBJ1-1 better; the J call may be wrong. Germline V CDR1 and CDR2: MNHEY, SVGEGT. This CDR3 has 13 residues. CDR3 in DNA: TGTGCCAGCAGGGGCCGTCTAGTGGAGGAAGCTTTCTTT. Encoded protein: CASRGRLVEEAFF.

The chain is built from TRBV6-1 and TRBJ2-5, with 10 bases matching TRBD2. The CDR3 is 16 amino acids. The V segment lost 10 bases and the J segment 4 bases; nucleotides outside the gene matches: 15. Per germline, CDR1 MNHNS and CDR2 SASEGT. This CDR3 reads CATRERGGGSGETQYF. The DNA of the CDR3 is TGTGCCACCCGGGAGCGGGGGGGCGGTAGCGGAGAGACCCAGTACTTC.

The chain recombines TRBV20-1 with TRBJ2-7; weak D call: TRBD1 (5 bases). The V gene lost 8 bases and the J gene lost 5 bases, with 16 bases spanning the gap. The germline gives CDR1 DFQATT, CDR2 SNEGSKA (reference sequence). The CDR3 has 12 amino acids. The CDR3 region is CSINSGHDEQYF. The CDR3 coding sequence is TGCAGTATAAATTCCGGACACGACGAGCAGTACTTC.

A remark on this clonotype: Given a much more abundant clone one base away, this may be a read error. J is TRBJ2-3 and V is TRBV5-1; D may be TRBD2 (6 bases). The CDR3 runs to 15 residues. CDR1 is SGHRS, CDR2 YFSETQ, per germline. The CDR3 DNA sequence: TGCTCCAGCAGCTTGCAGGGAGGTGGATCAGATACGCAGTATTTT. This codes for CSSSLQGGGSDTQYF.